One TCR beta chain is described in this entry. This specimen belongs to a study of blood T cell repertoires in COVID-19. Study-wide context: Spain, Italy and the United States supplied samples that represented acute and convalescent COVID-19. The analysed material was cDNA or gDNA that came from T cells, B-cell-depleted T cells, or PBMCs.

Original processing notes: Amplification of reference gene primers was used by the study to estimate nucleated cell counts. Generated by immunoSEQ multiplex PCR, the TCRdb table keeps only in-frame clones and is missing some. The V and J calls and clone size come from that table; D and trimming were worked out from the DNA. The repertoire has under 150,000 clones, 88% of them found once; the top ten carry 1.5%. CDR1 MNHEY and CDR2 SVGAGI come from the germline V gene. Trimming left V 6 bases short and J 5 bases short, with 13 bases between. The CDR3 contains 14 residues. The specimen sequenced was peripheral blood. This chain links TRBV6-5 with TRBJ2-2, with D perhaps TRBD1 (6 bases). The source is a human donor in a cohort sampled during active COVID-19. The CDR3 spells CASRRTVMTGELFF. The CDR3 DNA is TGTGCCAGCAGGAGGACAGTGATGACCGGGGAGCTGTTTTTT.